One and the same sample provided the 8 T cell receptor beta chains below, sequenced in a study of T cell changes during pregnancy in multiple sclerosis (dated by TCRdb to the late 2010s). The receptor library was made with the immunoSEQ multiplex PCR assay. TCRdb holds this immuneACCESS table with in-frame rearrangements only. Some clones are missing; in checked studies, unresolved V genes explain under half, and the rest has no known cause. Within this sample are more than 65,000 clones, with 90% to 95% of them counted one time only. The leading ten clones occupy around 0.2% of the sample. The sample in question was CD4+ T cells from peripheral blood mononuclear cells, obtained before pregnancy. These receptors all stem from a female donor with multiple sclerosis, enrolled in a pregnancy study.

Comments on this clone: One end of the junction varies from germline; a read error may be responsible. The chain is built from TRBV30 and TRBJ2-1; 14 bases agree with TRBD2. Per the germline V gene, CDR1 is GTSNPN and CDR2 is SVGIG (reference sequence). CDR3 length equals 15 residues. The CDR3 reads CAWSRGLAGDKEQFF. The CDR3 DNA is TGTGCCTGGAGTCGGGGACTAGCGGGGGACAAGGAGCAGTTCTTC.

This clone was detected only once. The chain couples TRBV6-5 to TRBJ2-7; 11 bases fit TRBD2. The V and J ends lost 2 bases and 9 bases, in that order; junction bases with no gene match: 9. The CDR3 is 15 amino acids. Germline lookup yields CDR1 MNHEY and CDR2 SVGAGI. The CDR3 nucleotides read TGTGCCAGCAGTTACGGGCTAGCGGGGGGTACCGGGCAGTACTTC. Its protein product is CASSYGLAGGTGQYF.

This chain connects TRBV7-8 to TRBJ2-1; 12 nucleotides line up with TRBD2. Germline-derived CDR1 and CDR2 are SGHVS and FQNEAQ. The junction had 1 base not matched to a gene; V was cut back by 0 bases and J by 7 bases. The CDR3 totals 15 residues. CDR3 residues: CASSLAGLAGNEQFF. The DNA of the CDR3 is TGTGCCAGCAGCTTAGCGGGACTAGCGGGTAATGAGCAGTTCTTC.

The V and J genes are TRBV5-1 and TRBJ2-7, with TRBD2 matching 8 bases. The CDR3 is made up of 17 amino acids. The germline CDR1 and CDR2 sequences are SGHRS and YFSETQ. V lost 0 bases, J lost 1 base, and 9 bases stayed unmatched. The CDR3 reads CASSLESAGTRSYEQYF. DNA of the CDR3: TGCGCCAGCAGCTTGGAAAGCGCCGGGACTAGGTCCTACGAGCAGTACTTC.

The chain employs TRBV5-1 and TRBJ1-4; D might be TRBD1 (5 bases). CDR3 size: 16 residues. The germline V and J ends were trimmed by 4 bases and 6 bases, with 19 bases remaining between them. From germline, CDR1 is SGHRS and CDR2 YFSETQ. The CDR3 DNA sequence: TGCGCCAGCAGCCTTTTAGGACGTGGAGGGGATGAAAAACTGTTTTTT. This sequence encodes CASSLLGRGGDEKLFF.

The chain employs TRBV28 and TRBJ1-5; the match to TRBD1 covers 9 bases. Trimming cost V 4 bases and J 2 bases; bases outside gene matches: 18. CDR1 MDHEN and CDR2 SYDVKM come from the germline V gene. This CDR3 has 20 amino acids. CDR3 amino acids: CASSSRTLWGQGIGNQPQHF. CDR3 nucleotide sequence: TGTGCCAGCAGTTCCCGAACATTGTGGGGACAGGGTATCGGCAATCAGCCCCAGCATTTT.

V usage is TRBV5-1 and J usage is TRBJ2-7, with TRBD1 matching 7 bases. This CDR3 contains 17 residues. In germline, CDR1 is SGHRS, CDR2 YFSETQ. V lost 2 bases to trimming and J lost 0 bases; unmatched junction nucleotides: 11. This chain's CDR3 is CASSFGVAGTASYEQYF. The CDR3 DNA follows: TGCGCCAGCAGCTTTGGGGTGGCCGGGACAGCCTCCTACGAGCAGTACTTC.

This clone was detected once. The rearrangement uses TRBV28 and TRBJ2-3, with D unclear. Trimming took off 7 bases at V and 2 bases at J, with 13 bases between the two ends. The CDR3 is 14 residues long. Germline CDR1 is MDHEN and CDR2 is SYDVKM. In DNA form, the CDR3 reads TGTGCCAGCACTTCACTCCTTAACACAGATACGCAGTATTTT. It translates to CASTSLLNTDTQYF.